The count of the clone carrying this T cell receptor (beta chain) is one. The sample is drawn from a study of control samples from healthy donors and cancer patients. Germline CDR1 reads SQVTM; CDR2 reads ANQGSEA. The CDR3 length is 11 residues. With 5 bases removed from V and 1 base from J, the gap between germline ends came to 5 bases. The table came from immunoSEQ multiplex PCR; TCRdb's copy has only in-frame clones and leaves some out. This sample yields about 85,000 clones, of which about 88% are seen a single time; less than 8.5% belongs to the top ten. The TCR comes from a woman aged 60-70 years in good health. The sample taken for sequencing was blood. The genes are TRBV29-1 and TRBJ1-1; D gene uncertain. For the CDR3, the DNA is TGCAGCGTTACGGAGAACACTGAAGCTTTCTTT. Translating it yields CSVTENTEAFF.